The sequence of this T cell receptor beta chain was determined in a study of blood T cells in healthy people across ages. Study observations and caveats: Estimated diversity, derived from one million T cells, was regarded as an underestimate.

About this clonotype: Its target is not known.

The CDR3 is 18 amino acids. The V and J ends lost 5 bases and 11 bases, in that order; junction bases with no gene match: 17. For the second PCR, which ran for 7 to 11 cycles, a sample-barcoded 5' primer and a J-beta primer mix were used. A template-switch adaptor with 12 random nucleotides tagged each cDNA molecule. CDR3-containing paired-end reads numbering at least 2.5 million came from each sample. TCRdb analysed the 5' RACE reads with MiXCR anew, one entry per CDR3 protein. The sample shows about a million distinct CDR3 sequences, 45% to 60% of them seen only once. The sequence came from a woman aged 55-70 years in good health. The genes are TRBV12-3 or TRBV12-4 and TRBJ2-5, with 16 bases fitting TRBD2. Input material: blood. The chain's CDR3 is CASSPAGTSGRASGEQYF. DNA of the CDR3: TGTGCCAGCAGTCCAGCCGGGACTAGCGGGAGGGCCTCTGGAGAGCAGTACTTC.